This record covers a single T cell receptor (beta chain). Vbeta (60) and Jbeta (13) primers were used in the PCR. Sequenced by immunoSEQ multiplex PCR; TCRdb stores in-frame clones only, minus some. The table lists 150,000 or so clones, about three quarters of them singletons, with approximately 7% in the top ten. This sample was taken from a study of cytomegalovirus exposure and HLA in healthy donors. This CDR3 is built from 13 residues. From germline, CDR1 is SGHVS and CDR2 FNYEAQ. V shed 5 bases, J shed 6 bases, and the junction held 6 bases outside the gene matches. Sequenced material: PBMCs. The receptor's source is a woman between 35 and 50 years old in good health and CMV-seropositive. This sequence joins TRBV7-6 and TRBJ1-2; 7 bases are shared with TRBD1. The CDR3 DNA sequence: TGTGCCAGCAGCCAGGGACAGTTTGATGGCTACACCTTC. It codes for CASSQGQFDGYTF.